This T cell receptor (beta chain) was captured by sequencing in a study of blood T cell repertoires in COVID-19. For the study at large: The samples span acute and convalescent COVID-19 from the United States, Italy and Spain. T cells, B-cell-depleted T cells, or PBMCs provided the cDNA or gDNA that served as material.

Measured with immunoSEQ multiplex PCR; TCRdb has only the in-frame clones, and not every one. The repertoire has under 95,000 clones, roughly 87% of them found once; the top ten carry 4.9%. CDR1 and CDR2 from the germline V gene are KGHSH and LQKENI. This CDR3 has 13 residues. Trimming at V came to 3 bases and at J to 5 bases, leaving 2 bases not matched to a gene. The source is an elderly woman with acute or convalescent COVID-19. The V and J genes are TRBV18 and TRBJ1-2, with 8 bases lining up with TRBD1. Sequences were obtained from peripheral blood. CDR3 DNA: TGTGCCAGCTCACCGGACAGGGAATATGGCTACACCTTC. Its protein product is CASSPDREYGYTF. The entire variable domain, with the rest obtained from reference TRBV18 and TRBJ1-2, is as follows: NAGVMQNPRHLVRRRGQEARLRCSPMKGHSHVYWYRQLPEEGLKFMVYLQKENIIDESGMPKERFSAEFPKEGPSILRIQQVVRGDSAAYFCASSPDREYGYTFGSGTRLTVV.